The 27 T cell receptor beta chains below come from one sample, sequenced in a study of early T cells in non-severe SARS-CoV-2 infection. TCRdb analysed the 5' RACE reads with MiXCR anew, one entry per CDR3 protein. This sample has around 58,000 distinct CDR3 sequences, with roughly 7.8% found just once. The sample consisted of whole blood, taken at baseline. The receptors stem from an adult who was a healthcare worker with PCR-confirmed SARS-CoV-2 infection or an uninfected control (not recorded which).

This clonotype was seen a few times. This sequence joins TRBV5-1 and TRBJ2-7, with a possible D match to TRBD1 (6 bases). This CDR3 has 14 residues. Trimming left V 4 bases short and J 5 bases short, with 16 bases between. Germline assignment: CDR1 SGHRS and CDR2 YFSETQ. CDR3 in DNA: TGCGCCAGCAGCCTACAGGGTAATCCTGACGAGCAGTACTTC. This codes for CASSLQGNPDEQYF.

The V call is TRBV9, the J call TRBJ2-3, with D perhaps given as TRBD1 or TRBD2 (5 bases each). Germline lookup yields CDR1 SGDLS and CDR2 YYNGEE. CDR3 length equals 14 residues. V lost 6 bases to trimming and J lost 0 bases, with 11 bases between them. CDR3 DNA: TGTGCCAGCAATGGGGGTTGGAGCACAGATACGCAGTATTTT. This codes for CASNGGWSTDTQYF.

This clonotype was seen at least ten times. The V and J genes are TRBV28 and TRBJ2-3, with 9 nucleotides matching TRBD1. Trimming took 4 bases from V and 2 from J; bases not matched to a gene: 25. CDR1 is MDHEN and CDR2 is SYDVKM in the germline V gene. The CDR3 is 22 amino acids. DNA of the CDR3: TGTGCCAGCAGTTCGGGGTTCGACTTTAGGGGACAGGGAAAACATTACACAGATACGCAGTATTTT. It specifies CASSSGFDFRGQGKHYTDTQYF.

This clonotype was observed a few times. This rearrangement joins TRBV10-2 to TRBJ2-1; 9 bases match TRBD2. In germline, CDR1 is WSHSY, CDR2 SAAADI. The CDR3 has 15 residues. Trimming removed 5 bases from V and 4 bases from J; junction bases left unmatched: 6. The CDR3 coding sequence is TGCGCCAGCAGTCAGGCTAGCGGGATGTACAATGAGCAGTTCTTC. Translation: CASSQASGMYNEQFF.

The CDR3 loop reads CASSRDTHNSPLHF. The CDR3 DNA follows: TGTGCCAGCAGCCGGGACACCCATAATTCACCCCTCCACTTT. The chain has TRBV7-9 and TRBJ1-6; weak D call: TRBD1 (6 bases). CDR3 length: 14 residues. Trimming took 5 bases from V and 5 from J, leaving 10 bases between them. Germline CDR1 SEHNR, CDR2 FQNEAQ (reference sequence).

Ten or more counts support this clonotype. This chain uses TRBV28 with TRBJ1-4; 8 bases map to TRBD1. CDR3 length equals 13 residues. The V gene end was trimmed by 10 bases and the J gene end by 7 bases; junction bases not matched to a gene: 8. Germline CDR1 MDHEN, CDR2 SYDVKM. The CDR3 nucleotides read TGTGCCATGACGGACAGGGCAGGTGAAAAACTGTTTTTT. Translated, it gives CAMTDRAGEKLFF.

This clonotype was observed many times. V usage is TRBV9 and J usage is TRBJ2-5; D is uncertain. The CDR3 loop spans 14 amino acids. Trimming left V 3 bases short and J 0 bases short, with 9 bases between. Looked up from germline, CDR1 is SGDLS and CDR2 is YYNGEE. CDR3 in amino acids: CASSAGSYQETQYF. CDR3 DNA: TGTGCCAGCAGCGCCGGATCGTACCAAGAGACCCAGTACTTC.

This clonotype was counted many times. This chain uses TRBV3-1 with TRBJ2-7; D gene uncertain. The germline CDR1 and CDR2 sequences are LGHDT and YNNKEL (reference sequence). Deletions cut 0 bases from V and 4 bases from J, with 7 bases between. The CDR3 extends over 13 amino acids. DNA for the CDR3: TGTGCCAGCAGCCAAGAAACCCGTTACGAGCAGTACTTC. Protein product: CASSQETRYEQYF.

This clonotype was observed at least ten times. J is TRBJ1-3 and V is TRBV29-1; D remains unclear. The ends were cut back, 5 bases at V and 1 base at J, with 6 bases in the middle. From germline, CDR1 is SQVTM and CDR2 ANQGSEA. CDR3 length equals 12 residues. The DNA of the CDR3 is TGCAGCGTTAGGGCGTCTGGAAACACCATATATTTT. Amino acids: CSVRASGNTIYF.

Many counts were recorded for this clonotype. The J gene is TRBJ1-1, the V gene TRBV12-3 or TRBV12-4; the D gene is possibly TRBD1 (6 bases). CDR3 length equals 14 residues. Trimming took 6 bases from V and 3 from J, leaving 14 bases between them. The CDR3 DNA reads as TGTGCCAGCAGCAGATCAGGGGAGGACACTGAAGCTTTCTTT. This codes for CASSRSGEDTEAFF.

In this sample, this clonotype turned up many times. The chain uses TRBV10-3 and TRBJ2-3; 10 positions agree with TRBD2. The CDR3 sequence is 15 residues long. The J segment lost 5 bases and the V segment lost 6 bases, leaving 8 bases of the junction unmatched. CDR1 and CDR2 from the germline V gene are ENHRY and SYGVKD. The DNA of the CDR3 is TGTGCCATCAGGGGAGCGGGAGGGCCACGAGATACGCAGTATTTT. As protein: CAIRGAGGPRDTQYF.

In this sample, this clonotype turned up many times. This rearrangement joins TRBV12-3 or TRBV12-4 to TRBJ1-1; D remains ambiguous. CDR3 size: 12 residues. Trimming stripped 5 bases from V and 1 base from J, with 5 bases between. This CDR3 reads CASSPWNTEAFF. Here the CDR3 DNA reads TGTGCCAGCAGTCCCTGGAACACTGAAGCTTTCTTT.

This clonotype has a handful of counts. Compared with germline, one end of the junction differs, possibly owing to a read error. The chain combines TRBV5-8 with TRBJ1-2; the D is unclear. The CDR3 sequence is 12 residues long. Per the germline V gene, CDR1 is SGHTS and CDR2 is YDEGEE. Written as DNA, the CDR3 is TGTGCCAGCAGCTTGCGTGCGGTCCTTGCTTTCTTC. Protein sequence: CASSLRAVLAFF.

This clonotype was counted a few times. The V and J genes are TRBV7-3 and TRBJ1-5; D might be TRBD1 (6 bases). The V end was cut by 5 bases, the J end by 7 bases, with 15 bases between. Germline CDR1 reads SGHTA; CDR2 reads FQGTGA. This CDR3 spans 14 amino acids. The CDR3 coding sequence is TGTGCCAGCAGCCCATCAGGGGTAGGGCAGCCCCAGCATTTT. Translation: CASSPSGVGQPQHF.

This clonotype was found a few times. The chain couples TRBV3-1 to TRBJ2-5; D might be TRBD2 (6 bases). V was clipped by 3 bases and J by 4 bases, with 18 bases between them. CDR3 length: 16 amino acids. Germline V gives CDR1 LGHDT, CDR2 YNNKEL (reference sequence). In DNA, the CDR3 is TGTGCCAGCAGCCAGAACGGGGGTGGAGGGCGAGAGACCCAGTACTTC. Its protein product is CASSQNGGGGRETQYF.

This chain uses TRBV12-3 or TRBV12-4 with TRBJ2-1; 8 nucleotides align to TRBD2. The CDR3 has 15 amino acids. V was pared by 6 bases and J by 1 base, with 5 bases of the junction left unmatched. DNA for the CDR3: TGTGCCAGCAGGGGGACTAGAATGTCCTACAATGAGCAGTTCTTC. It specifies CASRGTRMSYNEQFF.

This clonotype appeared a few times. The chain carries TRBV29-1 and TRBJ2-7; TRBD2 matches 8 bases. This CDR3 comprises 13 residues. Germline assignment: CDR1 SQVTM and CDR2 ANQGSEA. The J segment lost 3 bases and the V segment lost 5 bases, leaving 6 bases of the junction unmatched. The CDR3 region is CSVLVAGSYEQYF. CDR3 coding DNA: TGCAGCGTTCTCGTAGCGGGAAGCTACGAGCAGTACTTC.

CDR3 DNA sequence: TGTGCCAGCAGGCAGACTAGCGGGAAAGAGACCCAGTACTTC. It codes for CASRQTSGKETQYF. The rearrangement joins TRBV12-3 or TRBV12-4 to TRBJ2-5; 11 bases fit TRBD2. CDR3 size: 14 residues. V gave up 6 bases and J gave up 3 bases; unmatched junction bases: 3.

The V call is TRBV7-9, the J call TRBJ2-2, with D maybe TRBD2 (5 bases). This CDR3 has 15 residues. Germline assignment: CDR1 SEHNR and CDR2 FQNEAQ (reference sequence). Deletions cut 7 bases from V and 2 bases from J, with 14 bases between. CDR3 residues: CASISSTLNTGELFF. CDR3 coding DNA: TGTGCCAGCATCTCTAGCACATTAAACACCGGGGAGCTGTTTTTT.

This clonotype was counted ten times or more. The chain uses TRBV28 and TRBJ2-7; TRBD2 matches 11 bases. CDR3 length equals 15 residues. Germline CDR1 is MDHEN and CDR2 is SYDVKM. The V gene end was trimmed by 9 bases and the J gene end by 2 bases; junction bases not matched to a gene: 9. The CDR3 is CASAGLAESPYEQYF. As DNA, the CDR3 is TGTGCCAGTGCGGGACTAGCGGAGAGCCCCTACGAGCAGTACTTC.

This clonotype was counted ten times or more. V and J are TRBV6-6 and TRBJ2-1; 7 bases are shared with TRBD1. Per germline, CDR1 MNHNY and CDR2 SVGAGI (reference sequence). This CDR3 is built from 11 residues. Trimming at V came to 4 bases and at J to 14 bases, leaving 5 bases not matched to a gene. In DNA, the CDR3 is TGTGCCAGCAGTTTCCGGGACAGAAAGTTCTTC. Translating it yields CASSFRDRKFF.

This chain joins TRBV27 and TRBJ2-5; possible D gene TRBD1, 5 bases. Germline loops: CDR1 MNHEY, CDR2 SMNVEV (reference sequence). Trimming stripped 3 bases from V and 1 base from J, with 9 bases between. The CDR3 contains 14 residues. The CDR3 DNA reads TGTGCCAGCAGTTTTTTAGGGGCCCAAGAGACCCAGTACTTC. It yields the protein CASSFLGAQETQYF.

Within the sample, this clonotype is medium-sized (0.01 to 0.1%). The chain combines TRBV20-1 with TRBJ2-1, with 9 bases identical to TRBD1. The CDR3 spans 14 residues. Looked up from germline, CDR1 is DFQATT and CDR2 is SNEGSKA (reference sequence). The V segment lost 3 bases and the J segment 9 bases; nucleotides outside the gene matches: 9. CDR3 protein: CSASGDREFGEQFF. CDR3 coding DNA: TGCAGTGCTAGCGGGGACAGGGAGTTTGGTGAGCAGTTCTTC.

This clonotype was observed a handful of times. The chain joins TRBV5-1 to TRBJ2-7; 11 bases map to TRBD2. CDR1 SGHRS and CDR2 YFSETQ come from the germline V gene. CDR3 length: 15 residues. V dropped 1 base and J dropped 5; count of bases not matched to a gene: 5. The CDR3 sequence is CASSLTSGSSHEQYF. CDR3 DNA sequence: TGCGCCAGCAGCTTGACTAGCGGGAGTAGCCACGAGCAGTACTTC.

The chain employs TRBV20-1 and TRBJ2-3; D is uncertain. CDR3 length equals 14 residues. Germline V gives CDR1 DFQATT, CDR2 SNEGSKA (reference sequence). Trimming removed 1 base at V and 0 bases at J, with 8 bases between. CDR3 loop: CSARVALSTDTQYF. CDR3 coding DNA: TGCAGTGCTAGAGTGGCCCTGAGCACAGATACGCAGTATTTT.

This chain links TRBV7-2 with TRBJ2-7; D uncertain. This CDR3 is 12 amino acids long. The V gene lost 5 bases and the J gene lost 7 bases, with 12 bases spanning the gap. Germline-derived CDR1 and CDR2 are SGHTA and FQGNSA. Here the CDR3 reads CASSNSLGEQYF. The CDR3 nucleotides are TGTGCCAGCAGCAACAGCCTCGGGGAGCAGTACTTC.

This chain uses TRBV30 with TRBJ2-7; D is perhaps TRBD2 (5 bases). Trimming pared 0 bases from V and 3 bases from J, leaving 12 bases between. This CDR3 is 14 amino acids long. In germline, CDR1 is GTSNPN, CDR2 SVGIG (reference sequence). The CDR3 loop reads CAWSVRRAIYEQYF. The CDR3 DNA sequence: TGTGCCTGGAGTGTACGGCGGGCCATCTACGAGCAGTACTTC.